A selection of T cell receptor beta chains follows, all from one sample in a study of cytomegalovirus exposure and HLA in healthy donors. Sequenced by immunoSEQ multiplex PCR; TCRdb stores in-frame clones only, minus some. Among 200,000 to 250,000 clones listed, about three quarters were seen once. Sequencing input: PBMCs. The receptors derive from a woman aged 55-69 years in good health and CMV-seropositive. Both conserved end residues are part of each CDR3. The D gene is left open where the match is weak. Size is stated for part of the rows, as once, few or many counts, or as a class when the clone is expanded.

clone size	V gene	J gene	D gene	CDR3 DNA	CDR3 protein
-	TRBV20-1	TRBJ1-2	-	TGCAGTGCTAGAGATCTGGGCCAGACCTACTTC	CSARDLGQTYF
-	TRBV4-1	TRBJ2-5	-	TGCGCCAGCAGCCAAGCCTGGGCCCAATCCCAAGAGACCCAGTACTTC	CASSQAWAQSQETQYF
-	TRBV21-1	TRBJ2-1	-	TGTGCCAGCAGCGTAACAGTACTAGCCATGGGGGTTAATGAGCAGTTCTTC	CASSVTVLAMGVNEQFF
-	TRBV6-5	TRBJ2-5	TRBD1	TGTGCCAGTAGGGACAGGGGGCCAGAGACCCAGTACTTC	CASRDRGPETQYF
-	TRBV19	TRBJ1-5	-	TGTGCCAGTAGGGACAGACTCAATCAGCCCCAGCATTTT	CASRDRLNQPQHF
-	TRBV6-5	TRBJ2-5	-	TGTGCCAGCAGTTCCGGACAGTTAGAGACCCAGTACTTC	CASSSGQLETQYF
-	TRBV6-6	TRBJ2-3	-	TGTGCCAGCAGTTACTCACAGCCAGATACGCAGTATTTT	CASSYSQPDTQYF
few	TRBV5-4	TRBJ2-3	TRBD2	TGTGCCAGCAGCTTCGGGGGGATCACAGATACGCAGTATTTT	CASSFGGITDTQYF
-	TRBV29-1	TRBJ2-3	-	TGCAGCGTTGAAAAATTAGTGGGAGTAGCAGATACGCAGTATTTT	CSVEKLVGVADTQYF
-	TRBV5-1	TRBJ2-1	TRBD1	TGCGCCAGCAGACTTACCTCCGGGACAGGGGGCTATGAGCAGTTCTTC	CASRLTSGTGGYEQFF
-	TRBV7-2	TRBJ1-4	TRBD1	TGTGCCAGCAGCAAGACAGGGACCGCTAATGAAAAACTGTTTTTT	CASSKTGTANEKLFF
-	TRBV5-1	TRBJ2-5	TRBD2	TGCGCCAGCAAGGAGGCTAGCGGGAGTGTCGAGACCCAGTACTTC	CASKEASGSVETQYF
-	TRBV30	TRBJ2-7	-	TGTGCCTGGAGCGTCGGATCGGGTGGCGAGCAGTACTTC	CAWSVGSGGEQYF
-	TRBV9	TRBJ2-3	TRBD2	TGTGCCAGCAGCGCCCCCCGCGGGGCGGGAGGAACAGATACGCAGTATTTT	CASSAPRGAGGTDTQYF
-	TRBV10-3	TRBJ1-1	TRBD1	TGTGCCATCAGGTCAGGGGGTAACACTGAAGCTTTCTTT	CAIRSGGNTEAFF
-	TRBV6-1	TRBJ2-5	TRBD2	TGTGCCAGCAGTGAATCTCTTACTAGCGGGATTCAAGAGACCCAGTACTTC	CASSESLTSGIQETQYF
-	TRBV7-6	TRBJ2-3	TRBD2	TGTGCCAGCAGCGCCGGGACTAGTCTAGATACGCAGTATTTT	CASSAGTSLDTQYF
-	TRBV19	TRBJ1-2	TRBD1	TGTGCCAGTAGTATCTGGACAGGGAACTATGGCTACACCTTC	CASSIWTGNYGYTF
-	TRBV7-3	TRBJ1-4	-	TGTGCCAGCAGCTTAGGTTCAGGGAATGAAAAACTGTTTTTT	CASSLGSGNEKLFF
-	TRBV5-6	TRBJ2-3	TRBD2	TGTGCCAGCAGCTTGGGACTAGCGGGAGTTCGTAGAGATACGCAGTATTTT	CASSLGLAGVRRDTQYF
once	TRBV7-8	TRBJ2-3	-	TGTGCCAGCAGCTCGGGTCTGAGGGACACAGATACGCAGTATTTT	CASSSGLRDTDTQYF
-	TRBV5-1	TRBJ2-1	TRBD2	TGCGCCAGCAGCTTGAGACTAGCGGCGTACAATGAGCAGTTCTTC	CASSLRLAAYNEQFF
-	TRBV5-6	TRBJ2-7	-	TGTGCCAGCAGCCCACTAGCCGCGAGCTCCTACGAGCAGTACTTC	CASSPLAASSYEQYF
-	TRBV7-2	TRBJ2-3	TRBD2	TGTGCCAGCAGCTTAGTGGCAGCGGGGGGCGGAAGTCGGGATACGCAGTATTTT	CASSLVAAGGGSRDTQYF
-	TRBV7-6	TRBJ2-3	TRBD2	TGTGCCAGCAGCTTAGGGCGACTAGCGGGAGTGGTAGATACGCAGTATTTT	CASSLGRLAGVVDTQYF
-	TRBV5-1	TRBJ1-2	-	TGCGCCAGCAGCTTGGAGGCAGGGGAGGGCTACACCTTC	CASSLEAGEGYTF
-	TRBV18	TRBJ2-1	TRBD2	TGTGCCAGCTCACCAACTAGCGGATACAATGAGCAGTTCTTC	CASSPTSGYNEQFF
-	TRBV6-6	TRBJ2-7	TRBD1	TGTGCCAGCAGTCGACCTCTGGGACAGGGGGACGTCGAGCAGTACTTC	CASSRPLGQGDVEQYF
-	TRBV7-8	TRBJ2-1	-	TGTGCCAGCAGCCCAAATGTGTATGAGCAGTTCTTC	CASSPNVYEQFF
-	TRBV28	TRBJ1-6	-	TGTGCCAGCGGGGACACGGCAAATTCACTCCTCCACTTT	CASGDTANSLLHF
few	TRBV18	TRBJ1-1	-	TGTGCCAGCTCACCACCTGTCAGAACCATGAACACTGAAGCTTTCTTT	CASSPPVRTMNTEAFF
-	TRBV6-1	TRBJ1-1	-	TGTGCCAGCGGGAACAACAGGGACACTGAAGCTTTCTTT	CASGNNRDTEAFF
few	TRBV7-9	TRBJ1-1	-	TGTTCCAGCAGCTTTGGGGTATGGGGGGGCAACACTGAAGCTTTCTTT	CSSSFGVWGGNTEAFF
-	TRBV5-4	TRBJ2-7	TRBD2	TGTGCCAGCAGCTCCGGACTAGCGGGAGTCCGCTACGAGCAGTACTTC	CASSSGLAGVRYEQYF
-	TRBV18	TRBJ2-7	-	TGTGCCAGCTCACCAGCGGACGGGATCTACGAGCAGTACTTC	CASSPADGIYEQYF
-	TRBV11-2	TRBJ2-5	TRBD2	TGTGCCAGCAGCCAACAATCCTCACTAGCGGGGAAGACCCAGTACTTC	CASSQQSSLAGKTQYF
-	TRBV5-1	TRBJ2-5	-	TGCGCCAGCAGCTTGGGGGTAGCAGCAGAGACCCAGTACTTC	CASSLGVAAETQYF
-	TRBV6-1	TRBJ2-5	-	TGTGCCAGCAGTGAAGCGCGTCGGGGGGCATTATTGACCCAGTACTTC	CASSEARRGALLTQYF
-	TRBV4-2	TRBJ1-1	-	TGTGCCAGCAGCCAAGTAGGCAGGGTAGGGGCTGAAGCTTTCTTT	CASSQVGRVGAEAFF
-	TRBV19	TRBJ2-7	-	TGTGCCAGTAGTTCGAGACAGGCCCTCTACGAGCAGTACTTC	CASSSRQALYEQYF
-	TRBV10-3	TRBJ2-2	-	TGTGCCATCAGCGGGCTGAAGGGGACCGGGGAGCTGTTTTTT	CAISGLKGTGELFF
-	TRBV5-1	TRBJ1-4	-	TGCGCCAGCAGCTTGGGAGGGGGTTTAGGTGAAAAACTGTTTTTT	CASSLGGGLGEKLFF
-	TRBV5-1	TRBJ1-2	-	TGCGCCAGCAGCCAAGACAGCCAACTACCTCACTACACCTTC	CASSQDSQLPHYTF
-	TRBV27	TRBJ1-5	TRBD1	TGTGCCAGCAGTACGCCGGGACAGGGGGTTAGACATTATAGCAATCAGCCCCAGCATTTT	CASSTPGQGVRHYSNQPQHF